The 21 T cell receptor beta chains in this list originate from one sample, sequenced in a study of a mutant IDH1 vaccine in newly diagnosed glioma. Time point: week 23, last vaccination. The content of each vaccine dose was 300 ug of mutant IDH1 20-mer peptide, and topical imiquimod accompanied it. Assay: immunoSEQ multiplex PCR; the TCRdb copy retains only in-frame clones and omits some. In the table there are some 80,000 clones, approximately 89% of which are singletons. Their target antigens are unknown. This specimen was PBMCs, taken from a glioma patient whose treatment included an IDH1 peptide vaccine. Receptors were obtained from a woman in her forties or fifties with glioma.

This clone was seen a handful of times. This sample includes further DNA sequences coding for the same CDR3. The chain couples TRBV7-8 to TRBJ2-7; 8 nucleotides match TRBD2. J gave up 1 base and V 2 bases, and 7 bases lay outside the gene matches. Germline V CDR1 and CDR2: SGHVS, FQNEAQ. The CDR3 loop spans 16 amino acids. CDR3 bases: TGTGCCAGCAGCTTACGGGCGGGAGGTTCTTCCTACGAGCAGTACTTC. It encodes CASSLRAGGSSYEQYF.

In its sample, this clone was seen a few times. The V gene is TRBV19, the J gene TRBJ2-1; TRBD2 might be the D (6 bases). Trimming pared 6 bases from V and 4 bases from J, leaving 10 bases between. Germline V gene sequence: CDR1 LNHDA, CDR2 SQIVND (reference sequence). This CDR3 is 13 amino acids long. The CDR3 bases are TGTGCCAGTAGGAGGGGACTTTACAATGAGCAGTTCTTC. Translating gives CASRRGLYNEQFF.

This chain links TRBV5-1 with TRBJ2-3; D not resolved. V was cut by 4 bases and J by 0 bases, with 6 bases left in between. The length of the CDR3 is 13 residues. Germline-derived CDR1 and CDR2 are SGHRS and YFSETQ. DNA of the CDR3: TGCGCCAGCAGCCCTGCTAGCACAGATACGCAGTATTTT. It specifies CASSPASTDTQYF.

As DNA, the CDR3 is TGTGCCAGCAGCCTCAAGCGGGGTCGGTACAATGAGCAGTTCTTC. It codes for CASSLKRGRYNEQFF. The gene calls are TRBV5-6 and TRBJ2-1; TRBD2 aligns across 7 bases. The CDR3 is made up of 15 amino acids. Germline CDR1 SGHDT, CDR2 YYEEEE. The V gene end was trimmed by 4 bases and the J gene end by 4 bases; junction bases not matched to a gene: 8. The entire variable domain, with the rest obtained from reference TRBV5-6 and TRBJ2-1, is as follows: DAGVTQSPTHLIKTRGQQVTLRCSPKSGHDTVSWYQQALGQGPQFIFQYYEEEERQRGNFPDRFSGHQFPNYSSELNVNALLLGDSALYLCASSLKRGRYNEQFFGPGTRLTVL.

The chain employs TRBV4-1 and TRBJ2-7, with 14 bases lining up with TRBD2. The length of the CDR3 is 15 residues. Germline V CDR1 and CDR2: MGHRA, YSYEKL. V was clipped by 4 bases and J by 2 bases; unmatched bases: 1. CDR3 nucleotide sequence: TGCGCCAGCAGCCCGACTAGCGGGAGGGCCTACGAGCAGTACTTC. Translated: CASSPTSGRAYEQYF.

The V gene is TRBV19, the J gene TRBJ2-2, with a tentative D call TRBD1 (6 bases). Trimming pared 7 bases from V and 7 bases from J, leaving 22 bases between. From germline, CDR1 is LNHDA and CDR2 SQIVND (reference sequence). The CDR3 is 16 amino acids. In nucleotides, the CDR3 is TGTGCCAGTACCCATCTTCAAGGGGGAGAAGTCGGGGAGCTGTTTTTT. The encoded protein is CASTHLQGGEVGELFF.

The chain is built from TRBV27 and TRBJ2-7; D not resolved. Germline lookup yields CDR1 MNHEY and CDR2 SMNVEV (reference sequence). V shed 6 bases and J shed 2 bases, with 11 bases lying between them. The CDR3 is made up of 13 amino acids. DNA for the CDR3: TGTGCCAGCAGCAGGATCAGAACCTACGAGCAGTACTTC. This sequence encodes CASSRIRTYEQYF.

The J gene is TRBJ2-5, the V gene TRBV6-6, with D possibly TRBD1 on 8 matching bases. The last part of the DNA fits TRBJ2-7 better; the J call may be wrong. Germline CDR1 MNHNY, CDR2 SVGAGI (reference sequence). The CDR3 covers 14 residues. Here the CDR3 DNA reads TGTGCCGCTCAGACAGGGGAGGGCTCCTACGAGCAGTACTTC. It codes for CAAQTGEGSYEQYF.

The CDR3 DNA reads as TGCGCCAGCAGCTTAGGTGCGGACAGCATGAACACTGAAGCTTTCTTT. As protein: CASSLGADSMNTEAFF. J is TRBJ1-1 and V is TRBV5-1, with D tentatively TRBD1 (6 bases). The germline V gene has CDR1 SGHRS and CDR2 YFSETQ. The V end lost 2 bases, the J end lost 0 bases, and 14 bases lay between the germline ends. CDR3 length: 16 residues.

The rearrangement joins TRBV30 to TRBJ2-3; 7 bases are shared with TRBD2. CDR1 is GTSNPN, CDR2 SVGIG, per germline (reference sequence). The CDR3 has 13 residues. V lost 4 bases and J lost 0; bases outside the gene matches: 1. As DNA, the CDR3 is TGTGCCTGGAATAGCGGGAGCACAGATACGCAGTATTTT. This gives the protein CAWNSGSTDTQYF.

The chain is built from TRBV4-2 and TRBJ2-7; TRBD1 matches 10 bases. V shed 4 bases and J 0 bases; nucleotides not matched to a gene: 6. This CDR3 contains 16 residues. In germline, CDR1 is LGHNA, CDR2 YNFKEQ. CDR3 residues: CASSPQGQGSSYEQYF. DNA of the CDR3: TGTGCCAGCAGCCCACAGGGACAGGGGTCCTCCTACGAGCAGTACTTC.

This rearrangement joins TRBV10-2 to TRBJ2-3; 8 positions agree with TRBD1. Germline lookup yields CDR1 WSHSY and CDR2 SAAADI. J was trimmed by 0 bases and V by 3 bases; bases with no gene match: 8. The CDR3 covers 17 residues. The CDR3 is CASSESGQGFSTDTQYF. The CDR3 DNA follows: TGCGCCAGCAGTGAATCAGGACAGGGATTTAGCACAGATACGCAGTATTTT.

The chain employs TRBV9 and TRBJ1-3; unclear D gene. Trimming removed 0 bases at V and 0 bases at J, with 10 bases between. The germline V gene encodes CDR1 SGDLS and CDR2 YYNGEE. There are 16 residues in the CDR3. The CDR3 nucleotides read TGTGCCAGCAGCGTAGAACCCCCAAGCTCTGGAAACACCATATATTTT. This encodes CASSVEPPSSGNTIYF.

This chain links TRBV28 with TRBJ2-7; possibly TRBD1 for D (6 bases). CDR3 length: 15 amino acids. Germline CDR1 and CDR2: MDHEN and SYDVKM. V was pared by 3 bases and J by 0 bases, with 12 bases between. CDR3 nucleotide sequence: TGTGCCAGCAGTTTCGGACAGAATCCCTCCTACGAGCAGTACTTC. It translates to CASSFGQNPSYEQYF.

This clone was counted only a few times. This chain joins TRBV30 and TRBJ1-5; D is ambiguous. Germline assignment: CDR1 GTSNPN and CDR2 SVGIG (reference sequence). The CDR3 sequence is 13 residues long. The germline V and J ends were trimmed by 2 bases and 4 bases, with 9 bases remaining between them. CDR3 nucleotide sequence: TGTGCCTGGAGTCTCCGGAGGAATCAGCCCCAGCATTTT. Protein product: CAWSLRRNQPQHF.

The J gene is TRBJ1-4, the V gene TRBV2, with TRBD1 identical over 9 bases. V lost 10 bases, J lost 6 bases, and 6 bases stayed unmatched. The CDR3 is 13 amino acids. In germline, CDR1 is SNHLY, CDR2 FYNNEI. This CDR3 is CATKTGGDEKLFF. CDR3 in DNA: TGTGCCACCAAGACAGGGGGGGATGAAAAACTGTTTTTT.

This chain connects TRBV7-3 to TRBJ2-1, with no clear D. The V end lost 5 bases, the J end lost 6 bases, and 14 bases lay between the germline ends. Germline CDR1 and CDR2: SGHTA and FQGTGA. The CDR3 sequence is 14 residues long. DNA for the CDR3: TGTGCCAGCAGCCCCTTTAGGGAACCCAATGAGCAGTTCTTC. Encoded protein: CASSPFREPNEQFF.

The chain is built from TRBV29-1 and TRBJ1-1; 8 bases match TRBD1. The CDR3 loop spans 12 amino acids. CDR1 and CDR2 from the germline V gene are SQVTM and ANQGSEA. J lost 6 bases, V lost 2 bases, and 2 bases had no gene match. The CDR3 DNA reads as TGCAGCGTTGAAATACAGGGGGCTGAAGCTTTCTTT. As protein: CSVEIQGAEAFF.

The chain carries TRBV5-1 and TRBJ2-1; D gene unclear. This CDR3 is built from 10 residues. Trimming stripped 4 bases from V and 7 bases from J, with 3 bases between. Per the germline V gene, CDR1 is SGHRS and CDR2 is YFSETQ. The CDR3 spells CASSLNEQFF. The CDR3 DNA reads TGCGCCAGCAGCCTTAATGAGCAGTTCTTC.

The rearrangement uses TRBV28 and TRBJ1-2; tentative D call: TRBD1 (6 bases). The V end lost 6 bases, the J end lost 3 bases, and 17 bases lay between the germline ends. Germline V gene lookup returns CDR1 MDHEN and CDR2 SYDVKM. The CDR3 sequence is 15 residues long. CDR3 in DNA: TGTGCCAGCAGCTCTCACGGGGGCGGTGACTATGGCTACACCTTC. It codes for CASSSHGGGDYGYTF.

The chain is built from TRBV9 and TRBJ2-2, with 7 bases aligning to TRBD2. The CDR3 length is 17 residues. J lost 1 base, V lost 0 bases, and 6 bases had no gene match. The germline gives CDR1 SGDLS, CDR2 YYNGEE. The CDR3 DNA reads TGTGCCAGCAGCGTAGCTGCACAGCGGGAGAACACCGGGGAGCTGTTTTTT. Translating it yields CASSVAAQRENTGELFF.